This TCR beta chain was identified during a study of blood T cell repertoires in COVID-19. Study context: PBMCs, B-cell-depleted T cells, or T cells were the source of the cDNA or gDNA that made up the material.

CDR1 and CDR2 (germline): SGHRS, YFSETQ. Between the trimmed V and J ends, which lost 6 bases and 6 bases, there was a span of 13 bases. The CDR3 runs to 13 residues. Original analysis: Scientists estimated how many nucleated cells there were by amplifying reference gene primers. Sequencing was performed with immunoSEQ multiplex PCR; in TCRdb, only in-frame clones are kept and a portion is missing. V, J and clone size derive from that table, while D and trimming were established from the DNA sequence. The data show about 190,000 clones, about nine tenths seen once. The source of this sequence is a man aged 40-50 years with acute or convalescent COVID-19. Sequencing was done on a sample of peripheral blood. The chain recombines TRBV5-1 with TRBJ2-1; tentatively, D is TRBD1 (5 bases). The CDR3 region is CASTNPTANEQFF. The CDR3 DNA follows: TGCGCCAGCACCAACCCGACAGCCAATGAGCAGTTCTTC.